The rows below give T cell receptor beta chains drawn from one sample of a study of blood T cell repertoires in COVID-19. Profiling relied on immunoSEQ multiplex PCR, and the TCRdb table lists in-frame clones only, not all of them. The sample records 95,000 to 120,000 clones, around 85% being singletons. The sequenced material came from peripheral blood. These TCRs come from a woman between 55 and 75 years old with COVID-19, enrolled during active disease. The CDR3 runs from the conserved cysteine through the conserved F or W. A D gene is named only where the DNA matches it firmly. Size is omitted from some rows. Given values are once, few, many or a class for expanded clones.

CDR3	DNA	V	J	D	size
CASSFQRGYTDTQYF	TGTGCCAGCAGTTTCCAGCGGGGGTACACAGATACGCAGTATTTT	TRBV27	TRBJ2-3	TRBD2	-
CASSQEQGANQPQHF	TGTGCCAGCAGCCAAGAACAGGGGGCTAATCAGCCCCAGCATTTT	TRBV4-2	TRBJ1-5	TRBD1	-
CASTPLTGVRTEAFF	TGTGCCAGCACCCCTTTAACAGGGGTCAGGACTGAAGCTTTCTTT	TRBV6-5	TRBJ1-1	TRBD1	once
CASSPDWQYPEAFF	TGCGCCAGCAGCCCCGATTGGCAGTACCCTGAAGCTTTCTTT	TRBV5-1	TRBJ1-1	-	-
CATSDPRLAGEQFF	TGTGCCACCAGTGATCCCAGACTAGCGGGCGAGCAGTTCTTC	TRBV24-1	TRBJ2-1	TRBD2	-
CASSLNRGQGDRYTF	TGCGCCAGCAGCTTGAATAGAGGACAGGGAGACCGGTACACCTTC	TRBV5-1	TRBJ1-2	TRBD1	-
CAWNVGGLGKLFF	TGTGCCTGGAACGTGGGGGGTCTTGGAAAACTGTTTTTT	TRBV30	TRBJ1-4	-	-
CASSFTPDPGVTAEQYF	TGTGCCAGCAGCTTCACCCCTGACCCGGGGGTCACGGCCGAGCAGTACTTC	TRBV7-2	TRBJ2-7	-	-
CASSLGLAGESGDTQYF	TGTGCCAGCAGCTTGGGACTAGCGGGGGAATCGGGGGATACGCAGTATTTT	TRBV5-4	TRBJ2-3	TRBD2	-
CASTVDRGGYGYTF	TGTGCCAGCACCGTCGACAGGGGTGGGTATGGCTACACCTTC	TRBV2	TRBJ1-2	TRBD1	-
CASSQQQGNFLANYGYTF	TGCGCCAGCAGCCAGCAACAGGGAAACTTTCTAGCTAACTATGGCTACACCTTC	TRBV4-1	TRBJ1-2	-	-
CASKRGREGSNQPQHF	TGTGCCAGTAAACGGGGCAGGGAGGGTAGCAATCAGCCCCAGCATTTT	TRBV19	TRBJ1-5	-	-
CASSLSGIYTF	TGTGCCAGCAGCTTGTCGGGGATCTACACCTTC	TRBV9	TRBJ1-2	-	once
CASSFEETDTQYF	TGCGCCAGCAGCTTTGAGGAAACAGATACGCAGTATTTT	TRBV5-1	TRBJ2-3	-	-
CASSDMAADTQYF	TGTGCCAGCAGTGACATGGCGGCAGATACGCAGTATTTT	TRBV6-4	TRBJ2-3	-	-
CASSARGTSSAEQYF	TGTGCCAGCAGCGCCAGAGGGACTAGCTCAGCCGAGCAGTACTTC	TRBV7-9	TRBJ2-7	TRBD2	-
CASSLLAGVMNTEAFF	TGTGCCAGCAGCTTGTTGGCAGGGGTCATGAACACTGAAGCTTTCTTT	TRBV5-5	TRBJ1-1	-	-
CASSLETASGNTIYF	TGTGCCAGCAGCTTGGAGACAGCCTCTGGAAACACCATATATTTT	TRBV5-4	TRBJ1-3	-	few
CSVESEGVLFF	TGCAGCGTTGAAAGCGAAGGAGTACTGTTTTTT	TRBV29-1	TRBJ1-4	-	-
CASSLGDSEAFF	TGTGCCAGCAGCTTAGGGGACAGTGAAGCTTTCTTT	TRBV7-2	TRBJ1-1	TRBD1	-
CASSLGSTYNSPLHF	TGTGCCAGCAGCCTCGGTTCTACCTATAATTCACCCCTCCACTTT	TRBV9	TRBJ1-6	-	-
CASSLGKGNQPQHF	TGTGCCAGCAGTTTAGGAAAGGGGAATCAGCCCCAGCATTTT	TRBV28	TRBJ1-5	-	-
CASSLQGVDQPQHF	TGTGCCAGCAGTCTACAGGGAGTGGATCAGCCCCAGCATTTT	TRBV27	TRBJ1-5	-	-
CASSLDRGRYNSPLHF	TGTGCCAGCAGCCTAGACAGGGGTCGATATAATTCACCCCTCCACTTT	TRBV3-1/TRBV3-2	TRBJ1-6	TRBD1	-
CASSLDAGPAYEQYF	TGTGCCAGCAGCTTGGATGCGGGGCCCGCCTACGAGCAGTACTTC	TRBV5-4	TRBJ2-7	-	-
CASSFGTGSTYSNQPQHF	TGTGCCAGCAGCTTTGGGACAGGGAGCACGTATAGCAATCAGCCCCAGCATTTT	TRBV11-2	TRBJ1-5	TRBD1	-
CASRRDRIYGYTF	TGTGCCAGCAGACGAGACAGAATCTATGGCTACACCTTC	TRBV12-3/TRBV12-4	TRBJ1-2	-	-
CASSTPRGKKETQYF	TGTGCCAGCAGCACTCCCAGGGGGAAGAAAGAGACCCAGTACTTC	TRBV21-1	TRBJ2-5	-	-
CAISEGTGTYEQYF	TGTGCCATCAGTGAAGGGACAGGAACCTACGAGCAGTACTTC	TRBV10-3	TRBJ2-7	TRBD1	few
CASSLSEGFF	TGTGCCAGCAGCTTGTCGGAGGGTTTCTTT	TRBV5-8	TRBJ1-1	-	-
CASKPSGGADTGELFF	TGCGCCAGCAAACCTAGCGGGGGCGCGGACACCGGGGAGCTGTTTTTT	TRBV4-1	TRBJ2-2	TRBD2	-